The next 12 T cell receptor beta chains were all read from a single sample in a study of control samples from healthy donors and cancer patients (dated by TCRdb to the early 2020s). Library preparation employed the immunoSEQ multiplex PCR assay. Entries here come from immuneACCESS through TCRdb and include only in-frame sequences with V and J called. Some clones fail to appear in such tables; in the studies checked, an unresolved V gene covers under half of the shortfall, and the cause of the remainder is unknown. The sample data list fewer than 200,000 clones, and 80% to 90% of these were observed just once. 9.5% to 15% of the sample comes from the top ten. The sample consisted of blood. The receptors come from a man aged 25 to 45 in good health.

This chain uses TRBV20-1 with TRBJ1-6; a possible D gene is TRBD1 (5 bases). The CDR3 contains 15 residues. V lost 3 bases to trimming and J lost 9 bases, with 18 bases between them. Germline V lookup: CDR1 DFQATT, CDR2 SNEGSKA (reference sequence). The CDR3 reads CSASDPREEASPLHF. CDR3 sequence (DNA): TGCAGTGCTAGTGACCCCAGGGAGGAAGCTTCACCCCTCCACTTT.

CDR3 loop: CASSRDRGPPNEQFF. CDR3 nucleotides: TGTGCCAGCTCACGGGACAGGGGCCCTCCTAATGAGCAGTTCTTC. The chain has TRBV18 and TRBJ2-1; 10 positions match TRBD1. The CDR3 has 15 amino acids. Germline V lookup: CDR1 KGHSH, CDR2 LQKENI. The V gene end was trimmed by 4 bases and the J gene end by 7 bases; junction bases not matched to a gene: 7.

V and J are TRBV9 and TRBJ1-2; unclear D gene. The CDR3 loop spans 11 amino acids. Trimming shortened V by 5 bases and J by 8 bases, and 10 bases separated the two germline ends. The V gene's germline CDR1 is SGDLS and CDR2 YYNGEE. The CDR3 coding sequence is TGTGCCAGCAGTGATCAGGCCGGCTACACCTTC. This sequence encodes CASSDQAGYTF.

The chain recombines TRBV6-5 with TRBJ2-1, with D possibly TRBD1 on 5 matching bases. This CDR3 region has 12 residues. The germline gives CDR1 MNHEY, CDR2 SVGAGI. V lost 9 bases to trimming and J lost 4 bases, with 10 bases between them. CDR3 sequence: CASGAVYNEQFF. The CDR3 nucleotides are TGTGCCAGTGGGGCAGTATACAATGAGCAGTTCTTC.

The chain couples TRBV7-3 to TRBJ1-1; a weak D match, TRBD1 (6 bases). The V gene lost 2 bases and the J gene lost 2 bases, with 9 bases spanning the gap. The CDR3 length is 14 residues. Germline V CDR1 and CDR2: SGHTA, FQGTGA. The CDR3 DNA sequence: TGTGCCAGCAGCTTAGGGACACAAAACACTGAAGCTTTCTTT. Residues: CASSLGTQNTEAFF.

The J gene is TRBJ1-5, the V gene TRBV19; TRBD1 aligns across 9 bases. The CDR3 is 14 residues long. Germline V lookup: CDR1 LNHDA, CDR2 SQIVND (reference sequence). Trimming at V came to 10 bases and at J to 4 bases, leaving 8 bases not matched to a gene. DNA of the CDR3: TGTGCCACCACCACCGGGACAGGGAATCAGCCCCAGCATTTT. The encoded protein is CATTTGTGNQPQHF.

The chain combines TRBV11-2 with TRBJ1-5; 7 bases line up with TRBD1. V lost 1 base and J lost 8; bases outside the gene matches: 11. Per the germline V gene, CDR1 is SGHAT and CDR2 is FQNNGV. There are 16 residues in the CDR3. Written as DNA, the CDR3 is TGTGCCAGCAGCTTAGGACAGGGCCTTCTTACGAAGCCCCAGCATTTT. Its protein product is CASSLGQGLLTKPQHF.

J is TRBJ1-1 and V is TRBV2; the D is unclear. The CDR3 has 14 amino acids. Germline V CDR1 and CDR2: SNHLY, FYNNEI. V lost 4 bases, J lost 5 bases, and 14 bases lay in between. CDR3 region: CASSVGRAVTEAFF. The CDR3 nucleotides are TGTGCCAGCAGTGTCGGACGGGCGGTGACTGAAGCTTTCTTT.

Only one count was recorded for this clone. The chain joins TRBV28 to TRBJ1-1, with TRBD1 identical over 7 bases. V gave up 8 bases and J gave up 3 bases; unmatched junction bases: 12. The CDR3 extends over 15 amino acids. Germline loops: CDR1 MDHEN, CDR2 SYDVKM. CDR3: CASQQGGPGDTEAFF. The CDR3 region has the DNA TGTGCCAGCCAGCAGGGGGGACCGGGGGACACTGAAGCTTTCTTT.

The CDR3 sequence is CASSLAGGNEQFF. The CDR3 DNA reads TGTGCCAGCAGTCTAGCGGGGGGAAATGAGCAGTTCTTC. V is TRBV6-4 and J is TRBJ2-1; the match to TRBD2 covers 11 bases. J was trimmed by 7 bases and V by 5 bases; bases with no gene match: 1. This CDR3 comprises 13 residues. Per germline, CDR1 MRHNA and CDR2 SNTAGT.

The rearrangement links TRBV28 to TRBJ1-5; 7 bases are a match to TRBD1. In germline, CDR1 is MDHEN, CDR2 SYDVKM. V lost 10 bases to trimming and J lost 6 bases; unmatched junction nucleotides: 9. CDR3 length: 13 amino acids. The CDR3 is CATEQGSRQPQHF. In DNA, the CDR3 is TGTGCCACCGAACAGGGGAGTCGTCAGCCCCAGCATTTT.

The V and J genes are TRBV5-1 and TRBJ2-4; D perhaps matches TRBD1 (5 bases). The CDR3 runs 16 residues. The germline V gene encodes CDR1 SGHRS and CDR2 YFSETQ. Trimming left V 0 bases short and J 5 bases short, with 15 bases between. The CDR3 here is CASSLGIGQGQNIQYF. DNA of the CDR3: TGCGCCAGCAGCTTGGGGATAGGGCAGGGCCAAAACATTCAGTACTTC.